This section outlines one T cell receptor beta chain sequence together with its context. Its antigen is undetermined. The sample originates from a study of blood T cells in healthy people across ages. Using a J-beta primer mix together with a sample-barcoded 5' primer, a second PCR was run for roughly 6 to 12 cycles. Each CDR3 protein gets one entry after TCRdb re-called the 5' RACE reads with MiXCR. Altogether more than 700,000 distinct CDR3 sequences are present, 35% to 60% being singletons, with the ten largest covering 15% to 20%. Findings of the study overall: Per million T cells, TCR beta diversity dropped roughly linearly as age increased.

Germline V gives CDR1 DFQATT, CDR2 SNEGSKA (reference sequence). The CDR3 has 13 residues. V lost 7 bases, J lost 4 bases, and 16 bases lay in between. V and J are TRBV20-1 and TRBJ2-5; possible D gene TRBD2, 7 bases. Sequences were obtained from blood. The TCR originated in a man aged 80 or over in good health. The CDR3 region is CSVSDGGRETQYF. For the CDR3, the DNA is TGCAGTGTCTCGGACGGGGGGCGAGAGACCCAGTACTTC.